This record looks at one TCR beta chain sequence and its context. This record belongs to a study of cytomegalovirus exposure and HLA in healthy donors. This CDR3 is built from 16 residues. Germline-derived CDR1 and CDR2 are MGHRA and YSYEKL. Trimming removed 2 bases from V and 4 bases from J, with 18 bases in between. The data were produced by immunoSEQ multiplex PCR, yet TCRdb's version contains in-frame clones alone and is incomplete. The sample has about 82,000 clones, roughly 93% seen once; the top ten hold approximately 0.69%. Specimen: PBMCs. The V gene is TRBV4-1, the J gene TRBJ2-7; D not resolved. This TCR came from a young man in good health and CMV-seronegative. CDR3 sequence: CASSQRAQVVSYEQYF. CDR3 coding DNA: TGCGCCAGCAGCCAACGAGCCCAGGTTGTGTCTTACGAGCAGTACTTC.